Listed below are T cell receptor beta chains from one sample, sequenced in a study of T cell responses to AZD1222 COVID-19 vaccine. TCRdb's table, derived via immunoSEQ multiplex PCR, lists solely in-frame clones and lacks some. The table includes 150,000 to 200,000 clones, approximately 88% detected once. The source was peripheral blood, collected on day 0 of AZD1222 vaccination. Receptor source: an adult in good health. The CDR3 runs from the conserved cysteine through the conserved F or W. A D gene is named only where the DNA matches it firmly. Rows may omit the clone size; those that give it use once, few, many or a size class.

d_call	v_call	clone_size	j_call	cdr3_aa	cdr3_nt
TRBD1	TRBV28	.	TRBJ2-7	CASSSTGVKTYEQYF	TGTGCCAGCAGTTCGACAGGGGTTAAAACCTACGAGCAGTACTTC
TRBD1	TRBV5-1	.	TRBJ1-4	CASRETGPNEKLFF	TGCGCCAGCAGGGAGACAGGGCCTAATGAAAAACTGTTTTTT
.	TRBV30	once	TRBJ2-1	CAWSARGLSYNEQFF	TGTGCCTGGAGTGCCCGGGGGCTCTCCTACAATGAGCAGTTCTTC
.	TRBV19	.	TRBJ1-5	CASSIGAGSRNQPQHF	TGTGCCAGTAGTATAGGGGCAGGCTCGCGCAATCAGCCCCAGCATTTT
TRBD1	TRBV20-1	.	TRBJ1-1	CSAGRQGAAFF	TGCAGTGCTGGACGACAGGGAGCAGCTTTCTTT
.	TRBV11-3	.	TRBJ1-1	CASSSQGSSTEAFF	TGTGCCAGCAGCTCCCAGGGGAGTTCCACTGAAGCTTTCTTT
.	TRBV2	.	TRBJ2-7	CASSEERGFYEQYF	TGTGCCAGCAGTGAAGAACGGGGGTTCTACGAGCAGTACTTC
.	TRBV19	.	TRBJ1-4	CASKTPGPLKANEKLFF	TGTGCCAGTAAAACACCGGGCCCCCTGAAGGCTAATGAAAAACTGTTTTTT
TRBD1	TRBV6-5	.	TRBJ1-4	CASLTTGINEKLFF	TGTGCCAGTCTCACGACAGGGATTAATGAAAAACTGTTTTTT
.	TRBV9	.	TRBJ1-1	CASSHRLGTEAFF	TGTGCCAGCAGCCACAGGTTGGGCACTGAAGCTTTCTTT
.	TRBV9	.	TRBJ1-1	CASSENTLNTEAFF	TGTGCCAGCAGCGAAAACACGTTGAACACTGAAGCTTTCTTT
TRBD2	TRBV9	.	TRBJ2-2	CASSAGLAGVTGELFF	TGTGCCAGCAGCGCAGGACTAGCGGGGGTGACCGGGGAGCTGTTTTTT
TRBD1	TRBV14	.	TRBJ2-2	CASSHRTGGLGELFF	TGTGCCAGCAGCCACCGGACAGGGGGCCTCGGGGAGCTGTTTTTT
TRBD1	TRBV3-1/TRBV3-2	.	TRBJ2-2	CASSSRQGAGELFF	TGTGCCAGCAGCAGCCGACAGGGGGCAGGGGAGCTGTTTTTT
.	TRBV30	.	TRBJ1-2	CAWSKEGKYGYTF	TGTGCCTGGAGTAAGGAGGGAAAATATGGCTACACCTTC
.	TRBV3-1/TRBV3-2	.	TRBJ1-5	CASSQGPTENQPQHF	TGTGCCAGCAGCCAAGGCCCCACGGAGAATCAGCCCCAGCATTTT
TRBD2	TRBV6-5	.	TRBJ2-3	CASSYSSAGGTDTQYF	TGTGCCAGCAGTTACTCGTCAGCGGGGGGCACAGATACGCAGTATTTT
.	TRBV6-6	once	TRBJ1-2	CASSYSSGRGYTF	TGTGCCAGCAGTTACTCGTCTGGCAGAGGCTACACCTTC
.	TRBV7-2	.	TRBJ2-2	CASRNKLANTGELFF	TGTGCCAGCAGAAACAAACTAGCGAACACCGGGGAGCTGTTTTTT
.	TRBV6-2/TRBV6-3	.	TRBJ1-1	CASSPVIGEAFF	TGTGCCAGCAGTCCGGTTATTGGGGAGGCTTTCTTT
.	TRBV6-5	.	TRBJ1-2	CASSYSSTYYGYTF	TGTGCCAGCAGTTACTCTTCGACTTACTATGGCTACACCTTC
.	TRBV11-2	.	TRBJ1-2	CASSLSTGTYGYTF	TGTGCCAGCAGTCTAAGCACGGGGACCTATGGCTACACCTTC
.	TRBV7-9	.	TRBJ2-3	CASSFGASGDTQYF	TGTGCCAGCAGCTTCGGAGCTTCCGGAGATACGCAGTATTTT
.	TRBV3-1/TRBV3-2	.	TRBJ1-2	CASSLGHNYGYTF	TGTGCCAGCAGCCTGGGACATAACTATGGCTACACCTTC
.	TRBV2	.	TRBJ2-2	CAGEGASGNTGELFF	TGTGCCGGGGAAGGGGCCAGCGGGAACACCGGGGAGCTGTTTTTT
TRBD2	TRBV30	few	TRBJ2-1	CAWLTLAGEYNEQFF	TGTGCCTGGCTCACACTAGCGGGGGAATACAATGAGCAGTTCTTC
.	TRBV19	.	TRBJ2-7	CASSKASGDYEQYF	TGTGCCAGTAGTAAGGCGTCAGGGGACTACGAGCAGTACTTC
.	TRBV7-3	.	TRBJ2-5	CASSPGWGQETQYF	TGTGCCAGCAGCCCCGGGTGGGGCCAAGAGACCCAGTACTTC
TRBD1	TRBV28	.	TRBJ1-5	CASSRDREGNQPQHF	TGTGCCAGCAGCCGCGACAGGGAGGGCAATCAGCCCCAGCATTTT
.	TRBV3-1/TRBV3-2	.	TRBJ2-5	CASSRPEVGQETQYF	TGTGCCAGCAGCCGGCCGGAGGTCGGCCAAGAGACCCAGTACTTC
TRBD1	TRBV27	.	TRBJ2-2	CASSFGTGGTGELFF	TGTGCCAGCAGTTTTGGTACAGGGGGCACCGGGGAGCTGTTTTTT
.	TRBV6-5	.	TRBJ1-3	CASSYLDTIYF	TGTGCCAGCAGTTACCTAGACACCATATATTTT
TRBD2	TRBV7-9	.	TRBJ2-3	CASSFVLAGRGADTQYF	TGTGCCAGCAGCTTCGTTCTAGCGGGGAGGGGGGCAGATACGCAGTATTTT
.	TRBV6-5	.	TRBJ1-1	CASSLTGFAEAFF	TGTGCCAGCAGCCTAACAGGGTTCGCTGAAGCTTTCTTT
.	TRBV3-1/TRBV3-2	once	TRBJ1-1	CASSQDGQTWNTEAFF	TGTGCCAGCAGCCAAGATGGGCAGACCTGGAACACTGAAGCTTTCTTT
.	TRBV2	.	TRBJ2-1	CASKNRGGIGDEQFF	TGTGCCAGCAAAAATCGAGGTGGAATCGGTGATGAGCAGTTCTTC
.	TRBV10-3	.	TRBJ2-2	CAISESGELFF	TGTGCCATCAGTGAGTCGGGGGAGCTGTTTTTT
TRBD1	TRBV6-5	.	TRBJ2-3	CASSRQGISTDTQYF	TGTGCCAGCAGTAGACAGGGGATCAGCACAGATACGCAGTATTTT
TRBD1	TRBV28	.	TRBJ1-5	CASSLTGPSNQPQHF	TGTGCCAGCAGTTTGACAGGGCCTAGCAATCAGCCCCAGCATTTT
.	TRBV27	.	TRBJ1-2	CASSLTDTTSGYTF	TGTGCCAGCAGTCTCACGGATACTACCTCCGGCTACACCTTC
.	TRBV6-6	.	TRBJ2-5	CASRRGGETQYF	TGTGCCAGCAGGCGGGGAGGCGAGACCCAGTACTTC